This TCR beta chain was obtained from a study of early T cells in non-severe SARS-CoV-2 infection. With regard to this clonotype: The target antigen is unknown.

Trimming removed 6 bases from V and 1 base from J, with 13 bases in between. The CDR3 runs 14 residues. From germline, CDR1 is MNHEY and CDR2 SVGAGI. General study findings and limits: Lookups in VDJdb leaned toward anti-spike CD8 responses and missed private and CD4 specificities.

The library protocol tagged individual cDNA molecules with unique molecular identifiers. Each CDR3 protein is one row after TCRdb ran MiXCR on the 5' RACE reads. The table has about 35,000 distinct CDR3 sequences, roughly 6% seen once. The TCR sequence derives from an adult who was a healthcare worker with PCR-confirmed SARS-CoV-2 infection or an uninfected control (not recorded which). The rearrangement joins TRBV6-5 to TRBJ2-7; possibly TRBD1 for D (6 bases). Sample: whole blood. The CDR3 sequence: CASSFRGRSYEQYF. CDR3 in DNA: TGTGCCAGCAGCTTCAGGGGAAGGTCCTACGAGCAGTACTTC.